This paragraph covers one TCR beta chain sequence. The antigen is not known. The germline CDR1 and CDR2 sequences are MDHEN and SYDVKM. V was pared by 1 base and J by 4 bases, with 7 bases of the junction left unmatched. The CDR3 consists of 16 residues. The data belong to a study of T cell responses to AZD1222 COVID-19 vaccine. Whole-study context: Second-dose schedules of about 4 or about 12 weeks were combined.

Findings and caveats of the study: Donors, mostly white British, included more females; clonal diversity was possibly underestimated. Baseline serostatus was positive in only a handful of AZD1222 recipients. With two AZD1222 doses given, Spike-specific TCR breadth and depth both rose.

Clones were read by immunoSEQ multiplex PCR, and TCRdb kept only the in-frame ones, dropping some. The repertoire holds 100,000 to 150,000 clones, with around nine tenths as singletons. This sequence was found in an adult in good health. Specimen: peripheral blood, collected on day 0 of AZD1222 vaccination. V gene TRBV28 combines with J gene TRBJ1-5, with 7 positions matching TRBD1. DNA for the CDR3: TGTGCCAGCAGTTTATACGGGACAGACTTTAATCAGCCCCAGCATTTT. Protein sequence: CASSLYGTDFNQPQHF. The full variable domain, in which reference TRBV28 and TRBJ1-5 provide the parts outside the CDR3, is DVKVTQSSRYLVKRTGEKVFLECVQDMDHENMFWYRQDPGLGLRLIYFSYDVKMKEKGDIPEGYSVSREKKERFSLILESASTNQTSMYLCASSLYGTDFNQPQHFGDGTRLSIL.